The rows below give T cell receptor beta chains drawn from one sample of a study of CD8+ T cells in alopecia areata. TCRdb's copy holds only in-frame clones and misses some; the assay was immunoSEQ multiplex PCR. The repertoire consists of around 190,000 clones, with 64% occurring once and the leading ten covering approximately 1.3%. The sample in question was CD4+ T cells sorted from blood, obtained around week 50, from a patient treated with tofacitinib. The receptors here all came from a human donor with alopecia areata. Each CDR3 is given with its conserved first and last residue. Fields, in order: clone size, J gene, V gene, D gene, CDR3 protein, CDR3 DNA. D genes are given only for firm matches. Size is omitted from some rows. Given values are once, few, many or a class for expanded clones.

clone size: .
J gene: TRBJ2-7
V gene: TRBV6-5
D gene: .
CDR3 protein: CASSRSLGPYEQYF
CDR3 DNA: TGTGCCAGCAGTAGGAGTTTGGGCCCCTACGAGCAGTACTTC

clone size: .
J gene: TRBJ1-5
V gene: TRBV2
D gene: TRBD1
CDR3 protein: CASRRDRGLNQPQHF
CDR3 DNA: TGTGCCAGCAGGAGGGACAGGGGCTTGAATCAGCCCCAGCATTTT

clone size: .
J gene: TRBJ2-7
V gene: TRBV27
D gene: TRBD2
CDR3 protein: CASKRLAGEYEQYF
CDR3 DNA: TGTGCCAGCAAAAGACTAGCGGGGGAATACGAGCAGTACTTC

clone size: .
J gene: TRBJ1-1
V gene: TRBV7-3
D gene: .
CDR3 protein: CASSPTENTEAFF
CDR3 DNA: TGTGCCAGCAGCCCGACTGAGAACACTGAAGCTTTCTTT

clone size: .
J gene: TRBJ1-2
V gene: TRBV4-3
D gene: TRBD1
CDR3 protein: CASSPGGTGDNYGYTF
CDR3 DNA: TGCGCCAGCAGCCCCGGAGGGACAGGGGATAACTATGGCTACACCTTC

clone size: .
J gene: TRBJ2-5
V gene: TRBV25-1
D gene: .
CDR3 protein: CASSEIGGVGETQYF
CDR3 DNA: TGTGCCAGCAGTGAAATCGGCGGGGTAGGAGAGACCCAGTACTTC

clone size: .
J gene: TRBJ1-2
V gene: TRBV9
D gene: TRBD1
CDR3 protein: CASSVEEQGGYTF
CDR3 DNA: TGTGCCAGCAGCGTAGAGGAACAGGGGGGCTACACCTTC

clone size: .
J gene: TRBJ2-1
V gene: TRBV7-2
D gene: .
CDR3 protein: CASSNGGSPNEQFF
CDR3 DNA: TGTGCCAGCAGCAACGGGGGAAGCCCCAACGAGCAGTTCTTC

clone size: .
J gene: TRBJ2-1
V gene: TRBV2
D gene: TRBD2
CDR3 protein: CATSAGGSYNEQFF
CDR3 DNA: TGTGCCACCTCAGCGGGGGGTTCCTACAATGAGCAGTTCTTC

clone size: .
J gene: TRBJ1-6
V gene: TRBV9
D gene: .
CDR3 protein: CASSVGPRVDSPLHF
CDR3 DNA: TGTGCCAGCAGCGTAGGTCCCAGGGTGGATTCACCCCTCCACTTT

clone size: .
J gene: TRBJ2-3
V gene: TRBV5-1
D gene: TRBD2
CDR3 protein: CASSFGLAADTQYF
CDR3 DNA: TGCGCCAGCAGCTTTGGACTAGCGGCGGATACGCAGTATTTT

clone size: .
J gene: TRBJ2-3
V gene: TRBV5-1
D gene: TRBD2
CDR3 protein: CASSLGRLADTDTQYF
CDR3 DNA: TGCGCCAGCAGCTTAGGGCGACTAGCGGACACAGATACGCAGTATTTT

clone size: .
J gene: TRBJ2-1
V gene: TRBV4-1
D gene: .
CDR3 protein: CASSQEFFRANRYNEQFF
CDR3 DNA: TGCGCCAGCAGCCAAGAATTTTTCAGAGCTAACCGATACAATGAGCAGTTCTTC

clone size: .
J gene: TRBJ2-7
V gene: TRBV29-1
D gene: TRBD1
CDR3 protein: CSVEVGDRGGYEQYF
CDR3 DNA: TGCAGCGTTGAAGTTGGGGACAGGGGAGGGTACGAGCAGTACTTC

clone size: .
J gene: TRBJ1-2
V gene: TRBV30
D gene: .
CDR3 protein: CAWSVSNYGYTF
CDR3 DNA: TGTGCCTGGAGTGTTTCTAACTATGGCTACACCTTC

clone size: .
J gene: TRBJ1-1
V gene: TRBV5-1
D gene: TRBD1
CDR3 protein: CASSDTPGQRRTEAFF
CDR3 DNA: TGCGCCAGCAGTGACACACCGGGACAGAGACGGACTGAAGCTTTCTTT

clone size: .
J gene: TRBJ1-1
V gene: TRBV6-5
D gene: .
CDR3 protein: CASSYSERVNTEAFF
CDR3 DNA: TGTGCCAGCAGTTACAGTGAGAGGGTGAACACTGAAGCTTTCTTT

clone size: .
J gene: TRBJ2-1
V gene: TRBV30
D gene: .
CDR3 protein: CAWDLMNEQFF
CDR3 DNA: TGTGCCTGGGACCTTATGAATGAGCAGTTCTTC

clone size: .
J gene: TRBJ2-5
V gene: TRBV29-1
D gene: .
CDR3 protein: CSVEGLQGTGQKTQYF
CDR3 DNA: TGCAGCGTTGAAGGGCTACAGGGTACGGGGCAAAAGACCCAGTACTTC

clone size: .
J gene: TRBJ2-7
V gene: TRBV27
D gene: .
CDR3 protein: CASSLEGTGSYEQYF
CDR3 DNA: TGTGCCAGCAGTTTAGAAGGGACCGGCTCCTACGAGCAGTACTTC

clone size: .
J gene: TRBJ2-7
V gene: TRBV5-1
D gene: TRBD1
CDR3 protein: CASSKQGAEYEQYF
CDR3 DNA: TGCGCCAGCAGCAAACAGGGGGCGGAATACGAGCAGTACTTC

clone size: .
J gene: TRBJ2-3
V gene: TRBV2
D gene: .
CDR3 protein: CASSEALPTDTQYF
CDR3 DNA: TGTGCCAGCAGTGAAGCGCTTCCGACAGATACGCAGTATTTT

clone size: few
J gene: TRBJ2-5
V gene: TRBV6-5
D gene: TRBD2
CDR3 protein: CASISRAGGRETQYF
CDR3 DNA: TGTGCCAGCATCTCCAGAGCGGGGGGCCGTGAGACCCAGTACTTC

clone size: .
J gene: TRBJ1-1
V gene: TRBV9
D gene: .
CDR3 protein: CASSVAERTEAFF
CDR3 DNA: TGTGCCAGCAGCGTAGCGGAGAGGACTGAAGCTTTCTTT

clone size: .
J gene: TRBJ2-5
V gene: TRBV6-5
D gene: TRBD1
CDR3 protein: CASRDRGPRETQYF
CDR3 DNA: TGTGCCAGCAGGGACAGGGGCCCTCGGGAGACCCAGTACTTC